Below, 25 T cell receptor beta chains from the same sample are listed, as sequenced in a study of T cell responses to AZD1222 COVID-19 vaccine. Libraries were prepared by immunoSEQ multiplex PCR; TCRdb keeps only in-frame clonotypes and omits some of them. The sample records fewer than 150,000 clones, 85% to 95% being singletons. Sequences were derived from peripheral blood, sampled on day 0 of AZD1222 vaccination. The receptors shown here come from an adult in good health.

The J gene is TRBJ1-2, the V gene TRBV5-4; a weak D match, TRBD1 (5 bases). The V end was cut by 0 bases, the J end by 1 base, with 16 bases between. The CDR3 totals 17 residues. CDR1 and CDR2 (germline): SGHNT, YYREEE (reference sequence). CDR3 nucleotide sequence: TGTGCCAGCAGCTTGGGGGGACGGCTGGTGGGTAACTATGGCTACACCTTC. This gives the protein CASSLGGRLVGNYGYTF.

The V call is TRBV10-3, the J call TRBJ1-1, with 8 bases that match TRBD1. Trimming removed 2 bases from V and 9 bases from J; junction bases left unmatched: 5. The CDR3 has 13 amino acids. Germline CDR1 is ENHRY and CDR2 is SYGVKD. The CDR3 loop is CAISEGDRLKAFF. The CDR3 nucleotides are TGTGCCATCAGTGAGGGGGACAGGTTGAAAGCTTTCTTT.

V usage is TRBV13 and J usage is TRBJ1-1, with D tentatively TRBD1 (5 bases). V lost 10 bases and J 0 bases, leaving 12 bases between the germline ends. Germline-derived CDR1 and CDR2 are PRHDT and FYEKMQ (reference sequence). The CDR3 is 13 residues long. The CDR3 DNA reads as TGTGCCACCTGTCAGGGCTTGAACACTGAAGCTTTCTTT. Residues: CATCQGLNTEAFF.

The chain is built from TRBV5-1 and TRBJ2-7, with 8 bases that match TRBD1. Germline-derived CDR1 and CDR2 are SGHRS and YFSETQ. The CDR3 has 14 residues. Unmatched junction bases numbered 3, after V lost 3 bases and J lost 1 base. CDR3 residues: CASSSRGQSYEQYF. The CDR3 DNA is TGCGCCAGCAGCTCCAGGGGGCAGTCCTACGAGCAGTACTTC.

In this sample, this clone turned up once. J is TRBJ1-6 and V is TRBV27; D gene uncertain. The CDR3 is made up of 13 amino acids. The germline V gene has CDR1 MNHEY and CDR2 SMNVEV (reference sequence). With 6 bases removed from V and 10 bases from J, the gap between germline ends came to 13 bases. CDR3 loop: CASRTAYRSPLHF. The CDR3, as DNA: TGTGCCAGCAGGACGGCGTATCGGTCACCCCTCCACTTT.

This clone was seen a single time. V usage is TRBV6-6 and J usage is TRBJ2-1, with D possibly TRBD2 on 6 matching bases. CDR3 length equals 15 residues. V lost 2 bases and J lost 8, with 16 bases in between. CDR1 is MNHNY and CDR2 is SVGAGI in the germline V gene (reference sequence). The DNA of the CDR3 is TGTGCCAGCAGTTACCTAGGAGGGCTAGGGGATGAGCAGTTCTTC. This encodes CASSYLGGLGDEQFF.

The chain joins TRBV10-3 to TRBJ1-1; TRBD1 matches 10 bases. From germline, CDR1 is ENHRY and CDR2 SYGVKD. V lost 6 bases, J lost 9 bases, and 7 bases stayed unmatched. CDR3 length: 13 amino acids. The CDR3 nucleotides read TGTGCCATCAGCGGGACAGGGGAGGAGAAAGCTTTCTTT. This encodes CAISGTGEEKAFF.

The chain combines TRBV18 with TRBJ2-7; either TRBD1 or TRBD2 may supply D (5 bases each). The CDR3 spans 13 residues. Looked up from germline, CDR1 is KGHSH and CDR2 is LQKENI. Deletions cut 2 bases from V and 1 base from J, with 6 bases between. CDR3 sequence (DNA): TGTGCCAGCTCACCAGAGGGGTCCTACGAGCAGTACTTC. Translated, it gives CASSPEGSYEQYF.

The chain employs TRBV19 and TRBJ1-2; no definite D call. The CDR3 consists of 14 residues. The germline V gene encodes CDR1 LNHDA and CDR2 SQIVND (reference sequence). With 3 bases removed from V and 0 bases from J, the gap between germline ends came to 8 bases. In nucleotides, the CDR3 is TGTGCCAGTAGTATCGAGGGTCCTAACTATGGCTACACCTTC. Encoded protein: CASSIEGPNYGYTF.

The chain joins TRBV6-2 or TRBV6-3 to TRBJ1-2; no clear D gene. The V gene lost 1 base and the J gene lost 6 bases, with 12 bases spanning the gap. This CDR3 comprises 14 residues. Germline CDR1 is MNHEY and CDR2 is SVGEGT. CDR3 sequence: CASSYFHGEDGYTF. The CDR3 coding sequence is TGTGCCAGCAGTTACTTTCACGGGGAGGATGGCTACACCTTC.

V is TRBV19 and J is TRBJ1-3; D unresolved. Per the germline V gene, CDR1 is LNHDA and CDR2 is SQIVND (reference sequence). V was cut by 2 bases and J by 0 bases, with 2 bases left in between. This CDR3 has 13 residues. The DNA of the CDR3 is TGTGCCAGTAGTATAAACTCTGGAAACACCATATATTTT. Translated: CASSINSGNTIYF.

The CDR3 spells CASSYRESDTEAFF. The CDR3 nucleotides are TGTGCCAGCAGCTACCGGGAGTCGGACACTGAAGCTTTCTTT. The rearrangement uses TRBV3-1 (or the pseudogene TRBV3-2) and TRBJ1-1; D unresolved. Germline V gene lookup returns CDR1 LGHDT and CDR2 YNNKEL (reference sequence). V was trimmed by 5 bases and J by 3 bases, leaving 13 bases between them. The CDR3 consists of 14 residues.

The rearrangement joins TRBV7-9 to TRBJ2-5, with 14 bases aligning to TRBD2. The CDR3 has 16 residues. CDR1 is SEHNR, CDR2 FQNEAQ, per germline (reference sequence). V gave up 5 bases and J gave up 5 bases; unmatched junction bases: 7. The CDR3 DNA sequence: TGTGCCAGCAGCCCATGGACTAGCGGGGGGCTGGAGACCCAGTACTTC. Amino acids: CASSPWTSGGLETQYF.

The rearrangement uses TRBV6-5 and TRBJ1-2, with D perhaps TRBD1 (6 bases). V was shortened by 0 bases and J by 4 bases, with 9 bases between the two germline ends. This CDR3 spans 14 amino acids. Germline CDR1 is MNHEY and CDR2 is SVGAGI. The CDR3 is CASSYSRTAYGYTF. CDR3 nucleotides: TGTGCCAGCAGTTACTCTCGGACAGCCTATGGCTACACCTTC.

The rearrangement uses TRBV12-3 or TRBV12-4 and TRBJ1-4; 7 bases fit TRBD1. V was clipped by 6 bases and J by 12 bases; unmatched bases: 4. This CDR3 is 11 amino acids long. CDR3 coding DNA: TGTGCCAGCAGCTACAGGGGAGAACTGTTTTTT. Translating it yields CASSYRGELFF.

The chain combines TRBV7-9 with TRBJ1-2, with TRBD1 matching over 9 bases. Trimming at V came to 6 bases and at J to 8 bases, leaving 7 bases not matched to a gene. The V gene's germline CDR1 is SEHNR and CDR2 FQNEAQ (reference sequence). The CDR3 totals 13 residues. The CDR3 DNA sequence: TGTGCCAGCAGGCCACAGGGGGCAGGAGGCTACACCTTC. Translating it yields CASRPQGAGGYTF.

This sequence joins TRBV7-9 and TRBJ2-2; D remains unclear. This CDR3 spans 17 amino acids. Germline assignment: CDR1 SEHNR and CDR2 FQNEAQ (reference sequence). The V end was cut by 5 bases, the J end by 1 base, with 17 bases between. This chain's CDR3 is CASSPAMRRKNTGELFF. In nucleotides, the CDR3 is TGTGCCAGCAGCCCTGCGATGCGGAGAAAGAACACCGGGGAGCTGTTTTTT. Using reference TRBV7-9 and TRBJ2-2 for the parts outside the CDR3, the full variable domain is DTGVSQNPRHKITKRGQNVTFRCDPISEHNRLYWYRQTLGQGPEFLTYFQNEAQLEKSRLLSDRFSAERPKGSFSTLEIQRTEQGDSAMYLCASSPAMRRKNTGELFFGEGSRLTVL.

V gene TRBV10-3 combines with J gene TRBJ1-2, with D unclear. V was clipped by 10 bases and J by 1 base, with 13 bases between them. This CDR3 has 13 amino acids. Germline assignment: CDR1 ENHRY and CDR2 SYGVKD. CDR3: CATRTSLNYGYTF. CDR3 nucleotides: TGTGCCACGCGGACCTCTCTTAACTATGGCTACACCTTC.

This chain links TRBV7-2 with TRBJ1-5; TRBD1 is a possible D gene (5 bases). V was shortened by 1 base and J by 7 bases, with 17 bases between the two germline ends. The CDR3 consists of 16 residues. The V gene's germline CDR1 is SGHTA and CDR2 FQGNSA. The CDR3 bases are TGTGCCAGCAGCTTAGGGGTCGGGACCGCCGGGCAGCCCCAGCATTTT. This codes for CASSLGVGTAGQPQHF.

V gene TRBV19 combines with J gene TRBJ1-1, with unresolved D. The CDR3 loop spans 16 amino acids. V was shortened by 3 bases and J by 0 bases, with 14 bases between the two germline ends. The germline CDR1 and CDR2 sequences are LNHDA and SQIVND (reference sequence). The CDR3 sequence: CASSISPGVMNTEAFF. As DNA, the CDR3 is TGTGCCAGTAGTATCTCGCCGGGCGTTATGAACACTGAAGCTTTCTTT.

CDR3 protein: CASSLAAGMGYEQYF. DNA for the CDR3: TGTGCCAGCAGCTTGGCGGCAGGGATGGGCTACGAGCAGTACTTC. J is TRBJ2-7 and V is TRBV5-6; D might be TRBD1 (5 bases). This CDR3 spans 15 amino acids. Trimming removed 0 bases at V and 3 bases at J, with 13 bases between. CDR1 is SGHDT, CDR2 YYEEEE, per germline.

This sequence joins TRBV5-1 and TRBJ1-2, with TRBD1 matching over 12 bases. There are 17 residues in the CDR3. Trimming removed 4 bases from V and 7 bases from J; junction bases left unmatched: 14. Germline V gene lookup returns CDR1 SGHRS and CDR2 YFSETQ. The CDR3 nucleotides are TGCGCCAGCAGCCGTAAACTGGCGGGACAGGGGGCGCGTGGCTACACCTTC. This encodes CASSRKLAGQGARGYTF.

The chain carries TRBV5-1 and TRBJ2-7, with D possibly matching TRBD2 (5 bases). V lost 1 base, J lost 3 bases, and 14 bases lay in between. The CDR3 is made up of 15 amino acids. Germline CDR1 is SGHRS and CDR2 is YFSETQ. CDR3 bases: TGCGCCAGCAGCTTGAATCCAGAGGGTTACTACGAGCAGTACTTC. Translating it yields CASSLNPEGYYEQYF.

This clone has a handful of counts. The chain joins TRBV5-1 to TRBJ2-2; 10 nucleotides line up with TRBD1. This CDR3 region has 14 residues. Germline assignment: CDR1 SGHRS and CDR2 YFSETQ. With V trimmed by 2 bases and J by 6 bases, 1 base remained unmatched. CDR3 coding DNA: TGCGCCAGCAGCTTCGGACAGGGGGCCGGGGAGCTGTTTTTT. Translating gives CASSFGQGAGELFF.

This clone was seen a single time. J is TRBJ1-1 and V is TRBV6-4; D gene ambiguous. V lost 3 bases, J lost 5 bases, and 10 bases lay in between. Germline V gives CDR1 MRHNA, CDR2 SNTAGT. The CDR3 has 13 residues. In DNA, the CDR3 is TGTGCCAGCAGTGAGCAGGAGAAGACTGAAGCTTTCTTT. It yields the protein CASSEQEKTEAFF.